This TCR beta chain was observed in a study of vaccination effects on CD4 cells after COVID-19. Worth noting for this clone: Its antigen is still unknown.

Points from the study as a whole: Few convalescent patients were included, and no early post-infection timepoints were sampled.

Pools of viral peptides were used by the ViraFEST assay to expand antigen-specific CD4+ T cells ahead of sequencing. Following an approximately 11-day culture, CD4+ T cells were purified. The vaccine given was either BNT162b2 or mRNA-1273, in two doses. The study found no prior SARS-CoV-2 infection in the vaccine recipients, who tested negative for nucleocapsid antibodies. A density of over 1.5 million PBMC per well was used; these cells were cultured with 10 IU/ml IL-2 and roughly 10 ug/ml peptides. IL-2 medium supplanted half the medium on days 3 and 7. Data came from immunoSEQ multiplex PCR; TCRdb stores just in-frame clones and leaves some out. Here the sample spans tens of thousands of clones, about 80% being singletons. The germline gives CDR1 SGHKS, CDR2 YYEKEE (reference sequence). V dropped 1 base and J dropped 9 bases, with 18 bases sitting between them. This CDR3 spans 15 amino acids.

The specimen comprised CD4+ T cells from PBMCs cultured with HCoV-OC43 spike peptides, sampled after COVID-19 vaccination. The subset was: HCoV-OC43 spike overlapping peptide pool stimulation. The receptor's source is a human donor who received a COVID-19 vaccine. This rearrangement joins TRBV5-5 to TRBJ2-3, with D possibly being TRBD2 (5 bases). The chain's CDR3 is CASSLLVVQRGTQYF. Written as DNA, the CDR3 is TGTGCCAGCAGCTTGCTCGTGGTGCAGCGAGGGACGCAGTATTTT.